One and the same sample provided the 7 T cell receptor beta chains below, sequenced in a study of cytomegalovirus exposure and HLA in healthy donors. Researchers ran the PCR with 60 Vbeta and 13 Jbeta primers. Profiled with immunoSEQ multiplex PCR; TCRdb holds only in-frame clones, not every one. The sample includes 150,000 to 200,000 clones, approximately 81% of them seen just once. Sequencing input: PBMCs. These receptors were taken from a man between 18 and 35 years old in good health and CMV-seronegative.

On this clone itself: One end of the junction is discordant with germline, which a read error may explain. This chain connects TRBV6-1 to TRBJ2-2, with a possible D match to TRBD2 (6 bases). CDR1 is MNHNS, CDR2 SASEGT, per germline. CDR3 length: 14 residues. The CDR3 reads CASNSLVNTGGLFF. The DNA of the CDR3 is TGTGCCAGCAACTCTCTGGTCAACACCGGGGGGCTGTTTTTT.

The gene calls are TRBV28 and TRBJ1-1; D may be TRBD1 (5 bases). The CDR3 is 15 residues long. Germline V CDR1 and CDR2: MDHEN, SYDVKM. Trimming removed 1 base at V and 3 bases at J, with 12 bases between. CDR3 DNA: TGTGCCAGCAGTTTATTCGCCGGGGGGGACACTGAAGCTTTCTTT. Translated: CASSLFAGGDTEAFF.

The chain uses TRBV7-2 and TRBJ1-3, with TRBD1 as a possible D gene (6 bases). The length of the CDR3 is 18 residues. The V gene's germline CDR1 is SGHTA and CDR2 FQGNSA. V lost 1 base to trimming and J lost 0 bases, with 16 bases between them. The DNA of the CDR3 is TGTGCCAGCAGCTTAGGCGGTGCAGGGGTCCGCTCTGGAAACACCATATATTTT. Translated, it gives CASSLGGAGVRSGNTIYF. Combining the CDR3 with reference TRBV7-2 and TRBJ1-3 gives the whole variable domain GAGVSQSPSNKVTEKGKDVELRCDPISGHTALYWYRQSLGQGLEFLIYFQGNSAPDKSGLPSDRFSAERTGGSVSTLTIQRTQQEDSAVYLCASSLGGAGVRSGNTIYFGEGSWLTVV.

The chain links TRBV28 to TRBJ2-1, with TRBD1 matching 7 bases. CDR1 and CDR2 (germline): MDHEN, SYDVKM. The trim removed 6 bases at V and 4 bases at J, leaving 9 bases unmatched. This CDR3 region has 15 residues. CDR3 in DNA: TGTGCCAGCAGCCCAGAGGGGGCTGGGTACAATGAGCAGTTCTTC. Translation: CASSPEGAGYNEQFF. Looking up the rest from reference TRBV28 and TRBJ2-1 gives the full variable domain: DVKVTQSSRYLVKRTGEKVFLECVQDMDHENMFWYRQDPGLGLRLIYFSYDVKMKEKGDIPEGYSVSREKKERFSLILESASTNQTSMYLCASSPEGAGYNEQFFGPGTRLTVL.

The chain joins TRBV7-2 to TRBJ2-3; D is unclear. The CDR3 runs to 12 residues. V was clipped by 5 bases and J by 5 bases, with 8 bases between them. CDR1 is SGHTA, CDR2 FQGNSA, per germline. CDR3 coding DNA: TGTGCCAGCAGCATGACTCTAGATACGCAGTATTTT. Its protein product is CASSMTLDTQYF.

This clone showed up just once. V is TRBV7-9 and J is TRBJ2-7; no definite D call. The CDR3 is 14 residues long. Germline V gene sequence: CDR1 SEHNR, CDR2 FQNEAQ (reference sequence). Trimming took 3 bases from V and 6 from J, leaving 15 bases between them. The DNA of the CDR3 is TGTGCCAGCAGCTTCCTAGAGAGCTTGGCCGAGCAGTACTTC. Its translation: CASSFLESLAEQYF.

This sequence joins TRBV30 and TRBJ2-7, with D maybe TRBD1 (6 bases). Germline V gene sequence: CDR1 GTSNPN, CDR2 SVGIG (reference sequence). This CDR3 region has 13 residues. The V gene lost 3 bases and the J gene lost 2 bases, with 11 bases spanning the gap. For the CDR3, the DNA is TGTGCCTGGAGCGGACAGTTTCCCTACGAGCAGTACTTC. It codes for CAWSGQFPYEQYF.